The rows below give T cell receptor beta chains drawn from one sample of a study of T cells in Graves' hyperthyroidism and ophthalmopathy. TCRdb passed the multiplex PCR reads through MiXCR, listing each CDR3 protein once. This sample has around 300,000 distinct CDR3 sequences, with roughly 22% found just once. The sample was blood. These receptors were taken from a man between 25 and 39 years old with Graves' ophthalmopathy. Both conserved end residues are part of each CDR3. The D gene is left open where the match is weak. Clone size, where shown, is once, few, many, or a class for clones that have expanded.

D gene: TRBD1; J gene: TRBJ2-5; clone size: .; V gene: TRBV20-1; CDR3 protein: CSARGGRGQETQYF; CDR3 DNA: TGCAGTGCTAGAGGAGGCAGGGGGCAAGAGACCCAGTACTTC
D gene: .; J gene: TRBJ1-1; clone size: .; V gene: TRBV28; CDR3 protein: CASSLWGLGAFF; CDR3 DNA: TGTGCCAGCAGTTTATGGGGCCTTGGCGCTTTCTTT
D gene: .; J gene: TRBJ2-1; clone size: .; V gene: TRBV29-1; CDR3 protein: CSVEGPADLTTYNEQFF; CDR3 DNA: TGCAGCGTTGAAGGCCCAGCAGACCTTACCACCTACAATGAGCAGTTCTTC
D gene: .; J gene: TRBJ1-2; clone size: once; V gene: TRBV7-6; CDR3 protein: CASSILPGPYGYTF; CDR3 DNA: TGTGCCAGCAGCATACTTCCCGGGCCCTATGGCTACACCTTC
D gene: .; J gene: TRBJ2-7; clone size: few; V gene: TRBV20-1; CDR3 protein: CSAQGTYSYEQYF; CDR3 DNA: TGCAGTGCTCAGGGCACTTACTCCTACGAGCAGTACTTC
D gene: .; J gene: TRBJ1-2; clone size: .; V gene: TRBV7-2; CDR3 protein: CASKRGGGGGHTF; CDR3 DNA: TGTGCCAGCAAGAGAGGGGGGGGCGGTGGCCACACCTTC
D gene: TRBD2; J gene: TRBJ2-7; clone size: many; V gene: TRBV11-2; CDR3 protein: CASSPRLAGHSYEQYF; CDR3 DNA: TGTGCCAGCAGCCCCCGACTAGCGGGACACTCCTACGAGCAGTACTTC
D gene: TRBD2; J gene: TRBJ2-1; clone size: many; V gene: TRBV7-8; CDR3 protein: CASSLERGDHEQFF; CDR3 DNA: TGTGCCAGCAGCTTAGAACGGGGGGACCATGAGCAGTTCTTC
D gene: TRBD2; J gene: TRBJ2-2; clone size: few; V gene: TRBV15; CDR3 protein: CATSSPTGTRAGELFF; CDR3 DNA: TGTGCCACCAGCAGCCCCACCGGGACTAGGGCCGGGGAGCTGTTTTTT
D gene: .; J gene: TRBJ1-1; clone size: few; V gene: TRBV6-1; CDR3 protein: CASGRATEAFF; CDR3 DNA: TGTGCCAGCGGGAGGGCCACTGAAGCTTTCTTT
D gene: .; J gene: TRBJ1-2; clone size: many; V gene: TRBV12-3/TRBV12-4; CDR3 protein: CASSFSGAGNYGYTF; CDR3 DNA: TGTGCCAGCAGTTTTTCGGGGGCGGGTAACTATGGCTACACCTTC
D gene: .; J gene: TRBJ1-6; clone size: .; V gene: TRBV20-1; CDR3 protein: CSARGGGEGESSPLHF; CDR3 DNA: TGCAGTGCTAGAGGGGGAGGGGAAGGGGAATCTTCACCCCTCCACTTT
D gene: .; J gene: TRBJ1-4; clone size: .; V gene: TRBV6-1; CDR3 protein: CASKTAGLNEKLFF; CDR3 DNA: TGTGCCAGCAAGACAGCGGGACTTAATGAAAAACTGTTTTTT
D gene: .; J gene: TRBJ2-6; clone size: .; V gene: TRBV9; CDR3 protein: CASSEGGNSGANVLTF; CDR3 DNA: TGTGCCAGCAGCGAGGGGGGGAACTCTGGGGCCAACGTCCTGACTTTC
D gene: .; J gene: TRBJ1-2; clone size: few; V gene: TRBV11-2; CDR3 protein: CASSGRPGIIGYTF; CDR3 DNA: TGTGCCAGCAGCGGACGGCCAGGGATCATTGGCTACACCTTC
D gene: .; J gene: TRBJ2-1; clone size: few; V gene: TRBV20-1; CDR3 protein: CSAQQDLNEQFF; CDR3 DNA: TGCAGTGCTCAGCAGGACCTCAATGAGCAGTTCTTC
D gene: .; J gene: TRBJ2-7; clone size: few; V gene: TRBV5-1; CDR3 protein: CASSADTGLGEQYF; CDR3 DNA: TGCGCCAGCAGCGCCGATACAGGGCTGGGCGAGCAGTACTTC
D gene: TRBD2; J gene: TRBJ2-1; clone size: .; V gene: TRBV29-1; CDR3 protein: CSVEVWGEGNEQFF; CDR3 DNA: TGCAGCGTTGAGGTCTGGGGGGAGGGGAATGAGCAGTTCTTC
D gene: .; J gene: TRBJ1-2; clone size: few; V gene: TRBV6-1; CDR3 protein: CASRAPGSYGYTF; CDR3 DNA: TGTGCCAGCAGAGCCCCGGGCAGCTATGGCTACACCTTC
D gene: .; J gene: TRBJ2-3; clone size: few; V gene: TRBV30; CDR3 protein: CAWIPNPGGLSGTQYF; CDR3 DNA: TGTGCCTGGATCCCCAACCCGGGGGGCCTGTCGGGTACGCAGTATTTT
D gene: .; J gene: TRBJ2-2; clone size: .; V gene: TRBV2; CDR3 protein: CASREAGELFF; CDR3 DNA: TGTGCCAGCAGGGAGGCCGGGGAGCTGTTTTTT
D gene: .; J gene: TRBJ1-2; clone size: many; V gene: TRBV28; CDR3 protein: CANQGRLGGYTF; CDR3 DNA: TGTGCCAACCAGGGGAGGTTGGGGGGCTACACCTTC
D gene: .; J gene: TRBJ2-7; clone size: .; V gene: TRBV11-1; CDR3 protein: CASSFSGASLEQYF; CDR3 DNA: TGTGCCAGCAGCTTCAGTGGGGCCTCCCTCGAGCAGTACTTC
D gene: .; J gene: TRBJ2-3; clone size: few; V gene: TRBV14; CDR3 protein: CASSQEFVQNTQYF; CDR3 DNA: TGTGCCAGCAGCCAAGAATTCGTTCAAAATACGCAGTATTTT
D gene: .; J gene: TRBJ2-5; clone size: many; V gene: TRBV18; CDR3 protein: CASSPRETQYF; CDR3 DNA: TGTGCCAGCTCACCACGGGAGACCCAGTACTTC
D gene: .; J gene: TRBJ1-1; clone size: few; V gene: TRBV19; CDR3 protein: CATQPRGRTNTEAFF; CDR3 DNA: TGTGCCACCCAGCCCCGGGGGCGGACGAACACTGAAGCTTTCTTT
D gene: .; J gene: TRBJ2-5; clone size: .; V gene: TRBV10-3; CDR3 protein: CAISDQETQYF; CDR3 DNA: TGTGCCATCAGTGACCAAGAGACCCAGTACTTC
D gene: TRBD2; J gene: TRBJ2-7; clone size: .; V gene: TRBV6-9; CDR3 protein: CASSYLGGDHEQYF; CDR3 DNA: TGTGCCAGCAGTTACTTGGGAGGGGACCACGAGCAGTACTTC